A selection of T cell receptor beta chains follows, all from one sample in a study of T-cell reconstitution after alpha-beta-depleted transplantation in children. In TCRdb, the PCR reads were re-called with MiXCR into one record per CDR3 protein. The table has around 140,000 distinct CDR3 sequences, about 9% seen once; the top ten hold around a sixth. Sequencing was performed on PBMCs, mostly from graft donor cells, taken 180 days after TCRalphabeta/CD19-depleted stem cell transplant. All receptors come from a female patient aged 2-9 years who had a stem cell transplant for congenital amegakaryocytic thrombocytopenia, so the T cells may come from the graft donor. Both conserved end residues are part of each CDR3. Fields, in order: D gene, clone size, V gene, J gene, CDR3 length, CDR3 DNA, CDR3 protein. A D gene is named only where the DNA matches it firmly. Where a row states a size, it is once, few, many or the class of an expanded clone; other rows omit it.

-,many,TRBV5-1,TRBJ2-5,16,TGCGCCAGCAGCTTGGGATTCGGAGGGGTACAAGAGACCCAGTACTTC,CASSLGFGGVQETQYF
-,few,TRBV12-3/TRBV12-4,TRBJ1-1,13,TGTGCCAGCAGAGGCCGGGGGTCCACTGAAGCTTTCTTT,CASRGRGSTEAFF
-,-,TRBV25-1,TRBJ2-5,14,TGTGCCAGCAGTGATCACCGACCGAGGGAGACCCAGTACTTC,CASSDHRPRETQYF
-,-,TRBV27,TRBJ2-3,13,TGTGCCAGCGGAAGCGCATTCACAGATACGCAGTATTTT,CASGSAFTDTQYF
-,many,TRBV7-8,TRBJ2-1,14,TGTGCCAGCAGCTTAAACAGGGTCGGGAATGAGCAGTTCTTC,CASSLNRVGNEQFF
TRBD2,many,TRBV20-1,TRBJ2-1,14,TGCAGTGCTAGGACGGGAGGGCCTCGGAATGAGCAGTTCTTC,CSARTGGPRNEQFF
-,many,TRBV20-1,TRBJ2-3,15,TGCAGTGCTAGACGAACAGGGAGCGGTAAGGATACGCAGTATTTT,CSARRTGSGKDTQYF
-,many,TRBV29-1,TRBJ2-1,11,TGCAGCGTTGAGATGGACAATGAGCAGTTCTTC,CSVEMDNEQFF
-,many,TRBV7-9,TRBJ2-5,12,TGTGCCAGCAACTCAGGGGAAGAGACCCAGTACTTC,CASNSGEETQYF
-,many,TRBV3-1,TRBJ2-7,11,TGTGCCAGCAGCCAAGGACACGAGCAGTACTTC,CASSQGHEQYF
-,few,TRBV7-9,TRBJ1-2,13,TGTGCCAGCAGCTTGTCCGGCCAGGTTGGCTACACCTTC,CASSLSGQVGYTF
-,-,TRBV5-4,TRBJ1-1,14,TGTGCCAGCAGCTTCCGGACAGCCAACACTGAAGCTTTCTTT,CASSFRTANTEAFF
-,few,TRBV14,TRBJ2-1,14,TGTGCCAGCAGCCAATGGGTTAACCACGTGGCGCAGTTCTTC,CASSQWVNHVAQFF
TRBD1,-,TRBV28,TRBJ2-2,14,TGTGCCAGCAGTTTAGACAGGGCCACCGGGGAGCTGTTTTTT,CASSLDRATGELFF
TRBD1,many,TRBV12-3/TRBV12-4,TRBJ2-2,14,TGTGCCAGCAGTGGGACAGGGCGGACCGGGGAGCTGTTTTTT,CASSGTGRTGELFF
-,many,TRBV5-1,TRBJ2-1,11,TGCGCCAGCAGCTTCGATAATGAGCAGTTCTTC,CASSFDNEQFF
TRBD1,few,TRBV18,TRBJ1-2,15,TGTGCCAGCTCACGAGAAAGACAGGGGGACTATGGCTACACCTTC,CASSRERQGDYGYTF
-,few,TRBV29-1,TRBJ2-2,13,TGCAGCGTCTGTCGGGGACCCACCGGGGAGCTGTTTTTT,CSVCRGPTGELFF
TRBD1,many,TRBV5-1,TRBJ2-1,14,TGCGCCAGCAGCAGACAGGGACAAAACAATGAGCAGTTCTTC,CASSRQGQNNEQFF
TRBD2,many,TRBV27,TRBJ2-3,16,TGTGCCAGCAGTTCCATAGCGGGAGGCCCCCCAGATACGCAGTATTTT,CASSSIAGGPPDTQYF
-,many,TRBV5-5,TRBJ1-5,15,TGTGCCAGCAGCTTGGGTCTGGGGGACAATCAGCCCCAGCATTTT,CASSLGLGDNQPQHF
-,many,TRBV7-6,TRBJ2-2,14,TGTGCCAGCAGCTCCACCTCGAACACCGGGGAGCTGTTTTTT,CASSSTSNTGELFF
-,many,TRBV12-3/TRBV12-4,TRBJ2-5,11,TGTGCCAGCAGTTTAACGGAGACCCAGTACTTC,CASSLTETQYF
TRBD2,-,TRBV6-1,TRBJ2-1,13,TGTGCCAGCGGACTAGCGGCCGTCAATGAGCAGTTCTTC,CASGLAAVNEQFF
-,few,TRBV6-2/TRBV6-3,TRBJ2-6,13,TGTGCCAGCAAAGTTCCTGGGGCCAACGTCCTGACTTTC,CASKVPGANVLTF
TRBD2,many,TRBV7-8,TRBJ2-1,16,TGTGCCAGCAGCCCCTGGACTAGCGGGACGACAGGTGAGCAGTTCTTC,CASSPWTSGTTGEQFF
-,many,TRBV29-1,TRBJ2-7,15,TGCAGCGTTGAAGATCAGTCTATGACTTCTTATGAGCAGTACTTC,CSVEDQSMTSYEQYF
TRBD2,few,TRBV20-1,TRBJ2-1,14,TGCAGTGTTGGAAGCGGGAGGGCCTACAATGAGCAGTTCTTC,CSVGSGRAYNEQFF
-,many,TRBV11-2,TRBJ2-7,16,TGTGCCAGCAGCTTATTCCCGGGGGCCGGCTCCTACGAGCAGTACTTC,CASSLFPGAGSYEQYF
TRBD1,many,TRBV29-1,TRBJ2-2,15,TGCAGCGCCTCCTTTAGGGACAGCTACACCGGGGAGCTGTTTTTT,CSASFRDSYTGELFF
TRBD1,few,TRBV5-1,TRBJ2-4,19,TGCGCCAGCAGCAACCAAAAAATAGCCGGGACAGGGGGCTTAAACATTCAGTACTTC,CASSNQKIAGTGGLNIQYF
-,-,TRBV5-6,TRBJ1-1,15,TGTGCCAGCAGCTTCGGGTTGGGCCGTCTCACTGAAGCTTTCTTT,CASSFGLGRLTEAFF
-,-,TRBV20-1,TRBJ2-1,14,TGCAGTGCTAGTGCGGACCTTTTGACCCATGAGCAGTTCTTC,CSASADLLTHEQFF
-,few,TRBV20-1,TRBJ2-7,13,TGCAGTGCTACCACACTAGGGGATTACGAGCAGTACTTC,CSATTLGDYEQYF
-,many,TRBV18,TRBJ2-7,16,TGTGCCAGCTCACCACTCCAGGGTCGGGGCTCCTACGAGCAGTACTTC,CASSPLQGRGSYEQYF
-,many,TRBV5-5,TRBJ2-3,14,TGTGCCAGCAGCTTGGACAGACCCACAGATACGCAGTATTTT,CASSLDRPTDTQYF